The entry below describes one T cell receptor (beta chain). A few counts support this clonotype. There is no known antigen for this receptor. Base qualities are not provided; no much larger clone lies one nucleotide away. The sample originates from a study of early T cells in non-severe SARS-CoV-2 infection (dated by TCRdb to the early 2020s). The study in broad terms: TCR sequencing used bulk RNA from unsorted whole blood, so alpha and beta chains could not be paired.

Libraries were built with 5' RACE. The instrument was a NextSeq 500. In the TCR library protocol, unique molecular identifiers were attached to individual cDNA molecules to correct for PCR bias and sequencing error. Sequencing covered both TCR alpha and beta chains, and within each sample the abundances of alpha and beta sequences were tightly co-correlated. In the paper's pipeline: Decombinator V4 was used to annotate the V gene, J gene and CDR3 of the TCR sequences. TCRs were defined as expanded if a significant change between any two time points was detected under a Poisson model with p below 0.0001. TCR abundances were normalised to the total number of TCRs sequenced per sample and expressed as counts per million. VDJdb, accessed on 1 November 2021, was searched for TCRs annotated for CMV, EBV and SARS-CoV-2, and TCRs annotated for more than one antigen were excluded. The public reads were run again by TCRdb, first through fastp at Q25 and then through MiXCR, and only productive beta chains were kept. Identical CDR3 proteins give one entry, which carries the most common genes and DNA. For this entry, the V and J calls and clone size follow TCRdb and not the study's own pipeline. This sample holds some 54,000 distinct CDR3 sequences; roughly a tenth were observed only once. Approximately 9% of the sample belongs to the ten largest clones.

Study-wide findings and limitations: Matching against VDJdb was skewed toward anti-spike CD8 responses, likely underestimated virus-specific expansions, and missed private and CD4 specificities.

This was a case-control study nested in a cohort of healthcare workers in London, UK, who had nasopharyngeal swab PCR tests and blood samples taken every week. Healthcare workers were recruited between 23 and 31 March 2020, during the week of the UK lockdown, and were followed weekly for up to roughly 16 weeks. Sequenced sample: whole blood. The receptor's source is an adult who was a healthcare worker with PCR-confirmed SARS-CoV-2 infection or an uninfected control (not recorded which).

The nucleotides read TGTGCCAGCAGCAAAGTACAGGGGGAGGAGGACGAGCAGTACTTC. Its translation reads: CASSKVQGEEDEQYF. The rearranged segments are TRBV21-1 and TRBJ2-7; the table's D call, TRBD1, has no DNA check behind it. TRBV21-1 is designated a pseudogene. The CDR3 spans 15 residues, from the cysteine through the phenylalanine. The CDR3 DNA has 45 bases and is translated from base 1.